Listed here are 4 T cell receptor beta chains from one sample, sequenced in a study of blood T cells in healthy people across ages. PCR was performed a second time for about 7 to 12 cycles using a sample-barcoded 5' primer and a J-beta primer mix. TCRdb re-called the 5' RACE reads with MiXCR, one entry per CDR3 protein. The table lists approximately 1.5 million distinct CDR3 sequences, about 31% of them singletons. Source material: blood. Source of these receptors: a woman in her 30s in good health.

The V and J genes are TRBV12-3 or TRBV12-4 and TRBJ2-1, with TRBD2 identical over 14 bases. The CDR3 contains 15 residues. The junction had 5 bases not matched to a gene; V was cut back by 4 bases and J by 9 bases. The CDR3 bases are TGTGCCAGCAGTTCCGGGACTAGCGGGGGCGGTGAGCAGTTCTTC. It is translated as CASSSGTSGGGEQFF.

For this clonotype: This likely comes from a read error, as the CDR3 has no conserved phenylalanine or tryptophan at its end. This rearrangement joins TRBV12-3 or TRBV12-4 to TRBJ1-1, with 10 positions matching TRBD1. V lost 6 bases, J lost 0 bases, and 7 bases stayed unmatched. This CDR3 is built from 16 residues. CDR3 in amino acids: CASRRGQGGLNTEAFC. CDR3 DNA sequence: TGTGCCAGCAGACGAGGACAGGGGGGTTTGAACACTGAAGCTTTCTGT.

Of note for this clonotype: The junction departs from the called germline gene at one end, perhaps through a read error. The gene calls are TRBV12-3 or TRBV12-4 and TRBJ2-3, with 11 bases aligning to TRBD2. The CDR3 spans 16 residues. The CDR3 protein is CASSFTSGSLTDAQYF. DNA for the CDR3: TGTGCCAGCAGTTTCACTAGCGGGAGTCTGACAGATGCGCAGTATTTT.

This clonotype turned up a few times. The chain couples TRBV29-1 to TRBJ1-2, with 8 bases aligning to TRBD1. Trimming at V came to 5 bases and at J to 4 bases, leaving 6 bases not matched to a gene. Germline V gene lookup returns CDR1 SQVTM and CDR2 ANQGSEA. The length of the CDR3 is 13 residues. The CDR3 here is CSVYGQGSYGYTF. The CDR3 DNA reads TGCAGCGTTTATGGACAGGGCAGCTATGGCTACACCTTC.